Below are 4 T cell receptor beta chains sequenced from a single sample in a study of T-cell memory formation after mild COVID-19. TCRdb called the 5' RACE reads again in MiXCR, with one record for every CDR3 protein. The table shows about 350,000 distinct CDR3 sequences, with 12% to 15% occurring only once. The specimen sequenced was PBMCs or a T cell subset sorted from them (not recorded which). Receptors were obtained from a man aged 18-30 years who had mild COVID-19 (a few samples of this study predate the infection). Cell type and time point are not known.

The rearrangement uses TRBV5-6 and TRBJ2-5; 10 nucleotides align to TRBD2. CDR1 and CDR2 (germline): SGHDT, YYEEEE. The CDR3 has 14 residues. Trimming cost V 2 bases and J 9 bases; bases outside gene matches: 7. The CDR3: CASSFSSGGVAQYF. CDR3 nucleotide sequence: TGTGCCAGCAGCTTCTCTAGCGGGGGAGTTGCCCAGTACTTC.

Many counts were recorded for this clonotype. The chain recombines TRBV15 with TRBJ2-5; a possible D gene is TRBD2 (6 bases). The V gene's germline CDR1 is LNHNV and CDR2 YYDKDF (reference sequence). The V end was cut by 6 bases, the J end by 5 bases, with 10 bases between. CDR3 length: 12 residues. CDR3 amino acids: CATRGGGETQYF. The CDR3, as DNA: TGTGCCACCAGGGGGGGTGGGGAGACCCAGTACTTC.

The sample holds many counts of this clonotype. The chain joins TRBV29-1 to TRBJ2-3; D perhaps matches TRBD2 (6 bases). CDR1 and CDR2 (germline): SQVTM, ANQGSEA. V lost 4 bases and J 6 bases, leaving 11 bases between the germline ends. This CDR3 comprises 12 residues. DNA for the CDR3: TGCAGCGTTGGGGTGAGCGGGGATACGCAGTATTTT. Amino acid sequence: CSVGVSGDTQYF.

This clonotype was found a few times. The V and J genes are TRBV28 and TRBJ2-2, with TRBD1 as a possible D gene (6 bases). This CDR3 comprises 12 residues. Trimming left V 6 bases short and J 5 bases short, with 7 bases between. Germline V lookup: CDR1 MDHEN, CDR2 SYDVKM. Written as DNA, the CDR3 is TGTGCCAGCAGCGACAGGACCGGGGAGCTGTTTTTT. Translation gives CASSDRTGELFF.